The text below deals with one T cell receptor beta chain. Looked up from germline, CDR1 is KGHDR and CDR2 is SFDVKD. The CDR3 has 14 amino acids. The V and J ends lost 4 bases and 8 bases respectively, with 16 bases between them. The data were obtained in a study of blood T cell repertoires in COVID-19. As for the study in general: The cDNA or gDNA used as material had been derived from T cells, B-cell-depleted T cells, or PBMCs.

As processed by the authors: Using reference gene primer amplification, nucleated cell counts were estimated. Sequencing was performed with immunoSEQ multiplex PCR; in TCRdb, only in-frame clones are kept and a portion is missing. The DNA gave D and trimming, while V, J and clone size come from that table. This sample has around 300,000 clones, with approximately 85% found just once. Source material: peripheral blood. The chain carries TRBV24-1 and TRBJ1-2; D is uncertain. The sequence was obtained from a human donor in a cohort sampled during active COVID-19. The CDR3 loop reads CATSDTHRAGGYTF. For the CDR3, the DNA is TGTGCCACCAGTGACACCCATAGGGCGGGCGGCTACACCTTC.